This TCR beta chain was documented in a study of vaccination effects on CD4 cells after COVID-19. Study context: They grew roughly 2 million PBMC in each well, adding approximately 10 IU/ml IL-2 and 8.5 to 10 ug/ml peptides.

Only in-frame clones appear in the TCRdb table, and some are missing; sequencing was by immunoSEQ multiplex PCR. The sample includes more than 35,000 clones, 65% to 70% of them seen just once. This clone has only a few counts. No antigen is known for it. CD4+ T cell isolation took place after approximately 11 days of culture. Germline V gene data show CDR1 as LGHDT and CDR2 as YNNKEL (reference sequence). V shed 2 bases and J shed 3 bases, with 11 bases lying between them. There are 16 residues in the CDR3. The sample was CD4+ T cells from PBMCs cultured without peptide, taken before COVID-19 vaccination. The TCR was taken from a human donor who received a COVID-19 vaccine. The rearrangement links TRBV3-1 (or the pseudogene TRBV3-2) to TRBJ2-6; the D gene is possibly TRBD2 (5 bases). CDR3 in DNA: TGTGCCAGCAGCCAATGGACGGGGAGTGGGGCCAACGTCCTGACTTTC. Translating it yields CASSQWTGSGANVLTF.